This T cell receptor (beta chain) was recorded in a study of T-cell memory formation after mild COVID-19. Study-wide context: The TCR clusters were mostly specific to one donor.

Constant-segment primers were used for 5'RACE, and the resulting TCR alpha and TCR beta cDNA libraries carried sample barcodes and UMIs. From the 5' RACE reads, TCRdb called clonotypes with MiXCR, one entry per CDR3 protein. Here the sample spans hundreds of thousands of distinct CDR3 sequences, under 20% being singletons. V was cut by 4 bases and J by 1 base, with 13 bases left in between. The CDR3 has 15 residues. Germline V gene sequence: CDR1 SGHAT, CDR2 FQDESV (reference sequence). To note about this clonotype: Its cognate antigen is unknown.

Study-wide points: Several responding clones turned up in pre-infection memory, indicating that cross-reactive memory may have taken part. Later expanders leaned CD4+, whereas day 15 to 85 contracting clones were balanced CD4/CD8.

The receptor was isolated from an adult woman who had mild COVID-19 (a few samples of this study predate the infection). Cell type and time point are not known. Material: PBMCs or a T cell subset sorted from them (not recorded which). The V call is TRBV11-1, the J call TRBJ1-1; no clear D. The CDR3: CASSYRPNGNTEAFF. In DNA, the CDR3 is TGTGCCAGCAGCTACCGCCCCAACGGGAACACTGAAGCTTTCTTT.